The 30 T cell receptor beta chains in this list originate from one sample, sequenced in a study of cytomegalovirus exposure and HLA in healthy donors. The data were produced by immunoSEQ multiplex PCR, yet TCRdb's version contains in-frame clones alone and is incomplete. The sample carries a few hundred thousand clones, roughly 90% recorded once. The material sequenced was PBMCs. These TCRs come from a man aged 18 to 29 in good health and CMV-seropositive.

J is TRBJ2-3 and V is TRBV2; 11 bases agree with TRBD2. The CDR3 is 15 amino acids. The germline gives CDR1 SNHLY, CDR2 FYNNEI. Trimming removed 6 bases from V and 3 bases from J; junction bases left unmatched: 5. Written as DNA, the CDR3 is TGTGCCAGCAGACCAATAGCGGGAGGGACAGATACGCAGTATTTT. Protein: CASRPIAGGTDTQYF. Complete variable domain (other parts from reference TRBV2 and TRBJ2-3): EPEVTQTPSHQVTQMGQEVILRCVPISNHLYFYWYRQILGQKVEFLVSFYNNEISEKSEIFDDQFSVERPDGSNFTLKIRSTKLEDSAMYFCASRPIAGGTDTQYFGPGTRLTVL.

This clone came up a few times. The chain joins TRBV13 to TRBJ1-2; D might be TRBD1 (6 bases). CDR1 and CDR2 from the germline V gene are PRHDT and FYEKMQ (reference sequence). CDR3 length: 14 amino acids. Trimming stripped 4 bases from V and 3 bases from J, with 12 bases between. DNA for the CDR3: TGTGCCAGCAGCTCAGGGCAGGGGTACTATGGCTACACCTTC. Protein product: CASSSGQGYYGYTF.

CDR3 region: CASSEATGTPEAFF. The CDR3 region has the DNA TGTGCCAGCAGTGAAGCGACAGGGACTCCTGAAGCTTTCTTT. V is TRBV2 and J is TRBJ1-1; 7 bases map to TRBD1. The V and J ends lost 0 bases and 6 bases, in that order; junction bases with no gene match: 4. Germline assignment: CDR1 SNHLY and CDR2 FYNNEI. The CDR3 length is 14 residues.

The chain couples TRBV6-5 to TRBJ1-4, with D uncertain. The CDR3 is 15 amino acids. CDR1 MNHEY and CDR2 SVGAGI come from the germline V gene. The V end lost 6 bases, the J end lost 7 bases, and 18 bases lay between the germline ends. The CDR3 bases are TGTGCCAGCAGCCACCTTGCGGGGATGGGTGAAAAACTGTTTTTT. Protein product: CASSHLAGMGEKLFF.

CDR3 sequence reads: CASSFSGSSYEQYF. CDR3 in DNA: TGTGCCAGCAGTTTTAGCGGGAGTTCCTACGAGCAGTACTTC. V is TRBV28 and J is TRBJ2-7, with 9 bases aligning to TRBD2. Trimming took 3 bases from V and 1 from J; bases not matched to a gene: 1. The germline V gene has CDR1 MDHEN and CDR2 SYDVKM. CDR3 length equals 14 residues.

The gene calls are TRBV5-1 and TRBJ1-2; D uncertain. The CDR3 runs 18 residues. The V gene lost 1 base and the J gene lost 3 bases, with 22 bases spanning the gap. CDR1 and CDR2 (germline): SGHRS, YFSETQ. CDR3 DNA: TGCGCCAGCAGCTTGTTAATCGTTCGGGGAAGGCGAGACTATGGCTACACCTTC. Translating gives CASSLLIVRGRRDYGYTF.

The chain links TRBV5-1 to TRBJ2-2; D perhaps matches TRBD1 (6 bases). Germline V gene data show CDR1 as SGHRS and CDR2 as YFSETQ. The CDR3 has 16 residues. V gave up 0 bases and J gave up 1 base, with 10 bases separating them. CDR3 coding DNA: TGCGCCAGCAGCTTGGCCCAGGGACAGAACACCGGGGAGCTGTTTTTT. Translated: CASSLAQGQNTGELFF.

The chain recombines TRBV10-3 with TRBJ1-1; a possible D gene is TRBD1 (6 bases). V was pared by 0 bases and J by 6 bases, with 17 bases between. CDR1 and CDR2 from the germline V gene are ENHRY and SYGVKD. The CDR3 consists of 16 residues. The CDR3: CAISESGTRKYAEAFF. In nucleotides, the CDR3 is TGTGCCATCAGTGAGTCAGGGACACGCAAATACGCTGAAGCTTTCTTT.

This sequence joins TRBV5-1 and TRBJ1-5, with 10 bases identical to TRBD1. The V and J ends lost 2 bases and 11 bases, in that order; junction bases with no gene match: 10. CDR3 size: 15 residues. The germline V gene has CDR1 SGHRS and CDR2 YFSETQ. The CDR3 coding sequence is TGCGCCAGCAGCTTAGAGGGACAGGGGAATACGGCCCAGCATTTT. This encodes CASSLEGQGNTAQHF.

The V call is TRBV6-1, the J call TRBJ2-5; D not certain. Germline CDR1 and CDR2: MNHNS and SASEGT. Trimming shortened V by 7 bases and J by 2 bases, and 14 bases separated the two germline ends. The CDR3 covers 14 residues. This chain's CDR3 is CASTEAVGQETQYF. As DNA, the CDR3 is TGTGCCAGCACCGAAGCTGTGGGGCAAGAGACCCAGTACTTC.

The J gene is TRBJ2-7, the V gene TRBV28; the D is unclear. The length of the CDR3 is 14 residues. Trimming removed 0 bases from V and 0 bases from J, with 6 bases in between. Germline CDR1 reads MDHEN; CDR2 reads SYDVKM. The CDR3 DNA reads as TGTGCCAGCAGTTTATGGGGTGTCTCCTACGAGCAGTACTTC. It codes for CASSLWGVSYEQYF. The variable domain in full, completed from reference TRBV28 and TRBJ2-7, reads DVKVTQSSRYLVKRTGEKVFLECVQDMDHENMFWYRQDPGLGLRLIYFSYDVKMKEKGDIPEGYSVSREKKERFSLILESASTNQTSMYLCASSLWGVSYEQYFGPGTRLTVT.

The CDR3 loop reads CSVDVGYQETQYF. Written as DNA, the CDR3 is TGCAGCGTTGACGTAGGGTACCAAGAGACCCAGTACTTC. This rearrangement joins TRBV29-1 to TRBJ2-5; no firm D call. This CDR3 contains 13 residues. Between the trimmed V and J ends, which lost 3 bases and 0 bases, there was a span of 8 bases. Germline values: CDR1 SQVTM, CDR2 ANQGSEA.

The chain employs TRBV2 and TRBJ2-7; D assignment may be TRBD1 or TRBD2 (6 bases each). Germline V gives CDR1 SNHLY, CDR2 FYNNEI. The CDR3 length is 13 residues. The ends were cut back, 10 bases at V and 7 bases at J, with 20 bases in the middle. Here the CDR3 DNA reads TGTGCCACCAGACAGGCGGGATGGGGGGAGCAGTACTTC. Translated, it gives CATRQAGWGEQYF. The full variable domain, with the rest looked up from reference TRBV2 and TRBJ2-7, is EPEVTQTPSHQVTQMGQEVILRCVPISNHLYFYWYRQILGQKVEFLVSFYNNEISEKSEIFDDQFSVERPDGSNFTLKIRSTKLEDSAMYFCATRQAGWGEQYFGPGTRLTVT.

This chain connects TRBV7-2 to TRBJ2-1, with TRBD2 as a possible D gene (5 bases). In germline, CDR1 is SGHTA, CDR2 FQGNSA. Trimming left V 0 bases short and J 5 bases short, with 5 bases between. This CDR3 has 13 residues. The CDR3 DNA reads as TGTGCCAGCAGCTTAGCGCGGGACAATGAGCAGTTCTTC. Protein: CASSLARDNEQFF.

CDR3 region: CATSPRVTDSSYNEQFF. CDR3 bases: TGTGCCACCAGCCCCCGAGTGACGGACAGCTCCTACAATGAGCAGTTCTTC. The chain links TRBV15 to TRBJ2-1, with a weak D call TRBD1 (6 bases). CDR3 length: 17 residues. Germline CDR1 reads LNHNV; CDR2 reads YYDKDF (reference sequence). Trimming removed 5 bases at V and 0 bases at J, with 17 bases between.

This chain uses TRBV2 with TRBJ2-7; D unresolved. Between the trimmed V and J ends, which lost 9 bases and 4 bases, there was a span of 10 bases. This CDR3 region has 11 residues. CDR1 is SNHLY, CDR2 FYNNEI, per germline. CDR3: CASKKEYEQYF. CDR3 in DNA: TGTGCCAGTAAAAAGGAGTACGAGCAGTACTTC.

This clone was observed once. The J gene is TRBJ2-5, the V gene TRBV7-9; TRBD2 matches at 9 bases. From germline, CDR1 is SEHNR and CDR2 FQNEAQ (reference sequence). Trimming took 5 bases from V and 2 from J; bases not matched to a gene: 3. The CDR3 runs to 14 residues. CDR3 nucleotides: TGTGCCAGCAGCCCAAGCGGGGGGCAAGAGACCCAGTACTTC. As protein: CASSPSGGQETQYF. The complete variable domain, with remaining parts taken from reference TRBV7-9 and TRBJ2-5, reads DTGVSQNPRHKITKRGQNVTFRCDPISEHNRLYWYRQTLGQGPEFLTYFQNEAQLEKSRLLSDRFSAERPKGSFSTLEIQRTEQGDSAMYLCASSPSGGQETQYFGPGTRLLVL.

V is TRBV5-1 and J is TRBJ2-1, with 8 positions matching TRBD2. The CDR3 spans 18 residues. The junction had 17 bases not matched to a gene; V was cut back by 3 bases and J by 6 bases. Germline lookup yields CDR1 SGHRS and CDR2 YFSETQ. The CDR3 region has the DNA TGCGCCAGCAGCTCCGCTCCAGAACCTCTAGCGGGCCCCAATGAGCAGTTCTTC. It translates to CASSSAPEPLAGPNEQFF.

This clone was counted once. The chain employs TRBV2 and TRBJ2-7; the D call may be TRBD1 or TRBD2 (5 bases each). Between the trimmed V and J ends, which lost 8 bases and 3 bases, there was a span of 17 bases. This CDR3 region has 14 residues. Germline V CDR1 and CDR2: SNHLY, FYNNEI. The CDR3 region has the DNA TGTGCCAGCCGCTCCCGGGACCGGTACTACGAGCAGTACTTC. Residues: CASRSRDRYYEQYF.

CDR3 in DNA: TGTGCCAGCAGCTTACTCGGGGTGCAAGATACGCAGTATTTT. Protein: CASSLLGVQDTQYF. The V and J genes are TRBV11-3 and TRBJ2-3; the D gene is possibly TRBD2 (5 bases). The germline V gene has CDR1 SGHNT and CDR2 YENEEA. The ends were cut back, 2 bases at V and 5 bases at J, with 11 bases in the middle. The CDR3 covers 14 residues.

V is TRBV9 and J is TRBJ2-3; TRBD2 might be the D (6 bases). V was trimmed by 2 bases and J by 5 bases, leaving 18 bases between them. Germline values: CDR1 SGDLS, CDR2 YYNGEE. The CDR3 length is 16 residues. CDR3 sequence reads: CASSVAAEGPQDTQYF. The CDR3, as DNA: TGTGCCAGCAGCGTGGCGGCGGAGGGGCCACAAGATACGCAGTATTTT. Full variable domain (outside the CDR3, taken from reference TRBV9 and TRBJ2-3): DSGVTQTPKHLITATGQRVTLRCSPRSGDLSVYWYQQSLDQGLQFLIQYYNGEERAKGNILERFSAQQFPDLHSELNLSSLELGDSALYFCASSVAAEGPQDTQYFGPGTRLTVL.

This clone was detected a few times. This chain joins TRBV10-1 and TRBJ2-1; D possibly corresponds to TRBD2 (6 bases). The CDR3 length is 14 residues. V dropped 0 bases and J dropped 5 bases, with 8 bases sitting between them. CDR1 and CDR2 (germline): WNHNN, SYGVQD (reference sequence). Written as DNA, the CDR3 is TGCGCCAGCAGTGAGTCTGGCGGGAACAATGAGCAGTTCTTC. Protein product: CASSESGGNNEQFF.

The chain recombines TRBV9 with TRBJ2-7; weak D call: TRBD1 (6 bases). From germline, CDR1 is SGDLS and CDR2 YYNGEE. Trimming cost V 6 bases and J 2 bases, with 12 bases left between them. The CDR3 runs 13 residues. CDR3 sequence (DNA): TGTGCCAGCACCGGTCAGGGGACCTACGAGCAGTACTTC. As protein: CASTGQGTYEQYF.

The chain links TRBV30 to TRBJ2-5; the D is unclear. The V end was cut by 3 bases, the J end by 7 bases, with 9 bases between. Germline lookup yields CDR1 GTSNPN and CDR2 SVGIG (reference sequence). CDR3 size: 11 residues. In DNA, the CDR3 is TGTGCCTGGAGGGCTGCCGGGACCCAGTACTTC. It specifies CAWRAAGTQYF.

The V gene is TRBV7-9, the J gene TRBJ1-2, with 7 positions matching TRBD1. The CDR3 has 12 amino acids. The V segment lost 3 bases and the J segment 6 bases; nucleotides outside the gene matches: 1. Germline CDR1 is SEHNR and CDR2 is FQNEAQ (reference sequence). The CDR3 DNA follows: TGTGCCAGCAGCTTCACAGGGGATGGCTACACCTTC. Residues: CASSFTGDGYTF.

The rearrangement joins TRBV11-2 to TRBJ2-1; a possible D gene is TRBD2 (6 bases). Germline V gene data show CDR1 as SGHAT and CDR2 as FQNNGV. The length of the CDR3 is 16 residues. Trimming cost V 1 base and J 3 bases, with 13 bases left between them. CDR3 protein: CASSLVLGGGYNEQFF. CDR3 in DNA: TGTGCCAGCAGCTTAGTCCTTGGGGGAGGCTACAATGAGCAGTTCTTC.

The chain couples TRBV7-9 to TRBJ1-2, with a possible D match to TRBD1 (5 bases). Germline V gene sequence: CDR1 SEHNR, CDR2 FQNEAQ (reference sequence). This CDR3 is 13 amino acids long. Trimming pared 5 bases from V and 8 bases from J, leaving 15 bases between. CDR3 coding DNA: TGTGCCAGCAGCGAATGGGGCTCCGGCGGCTACACCTTC. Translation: CASSEWGSGGYTF.

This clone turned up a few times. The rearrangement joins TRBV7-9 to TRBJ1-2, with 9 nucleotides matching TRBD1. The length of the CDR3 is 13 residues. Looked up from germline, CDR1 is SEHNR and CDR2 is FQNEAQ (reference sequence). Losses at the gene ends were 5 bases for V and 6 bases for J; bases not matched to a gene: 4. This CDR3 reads CASSQTGGHGYTF. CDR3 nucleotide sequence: TGTGCCAGCAGCCAGACAGGGGGGCATGGCTACACCTTC.

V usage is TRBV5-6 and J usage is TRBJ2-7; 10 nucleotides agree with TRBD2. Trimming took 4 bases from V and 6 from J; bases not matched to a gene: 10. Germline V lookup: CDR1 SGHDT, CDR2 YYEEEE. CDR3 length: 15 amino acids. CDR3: CASSTQLLAGAEQYF. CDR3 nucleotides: TGTGCCAGCAGCACCCAACTGCTAGCGGGAGCCGAGCAGTACTTC.

The CDR3 bases are TGTGCCAGCAGTTTCGGAGTGGGAAGCACTGAAGCTTTCTTT. Its protein is CASSFGVGSTEAFF. The rearrangement joins TRBV27 to TRBJ1-1; D call uncertain. From germline, CDR1 is MNHEY and CDR2 SMNVEV (reference sequence). CDR3 length: 14 amino acids. V gave up 3 bases and J gave up 4 bases, with 12 bases separating them.